Listed here are 24 T cell receptor beta chains from one sample, sequenced in a study of T-cell reconstitution after alpha-beta-depleted transplantation in children. The library targeted TCRbeta and was prepared with unique molecular identifiers. One entry per CDR3 protein results from TCRdb running MiXCR on the PCR reads. The sample gives 440,000 or so distinct CDR3 sequences, approximately 41% of which show up once; approximately 25% is in the top ten. The material sequenced was PBMCs, taken before TCRalphabeta/CD19-depleted stem cell transplant. Source of these receptors: a girl aged 2 to 9 with aplastic anemia, due to receive a stem cell transplant.

The table lists this clonotype with a count of one. This chain joins TRBV29-1 and TRBJ1-2, with D unresolved. Germline-derived CDR1 and CDR2 are SQVTM and ANQGSEA. This CDR3 has 11 residues. V was pared by 2 bases and J by 8 bases, with 9 bases between. CDR3 sequence (DNA): TGCAGCGTTGAAACAGAGTCCGGCTACACCTTC. This encodes CSVETESGYTF.

The chain links TRBV9 to TRBJ2-3, with D perhaps TRBD2 (6 bases). Germline V lookup: CDR1 SGDLS, CDR2 YYNGEE. This CDR3 spans 16 amino acids. The V end lost 0 bases, the J end lost 0 bases, and 11 bases lay between the germline ends. CDR3 protein: CASSVVTSLSTDTQYF. CDR3 bases: TGTGCCAGCAGCGTAGTAACTAGCCTTAGCACAGATACGCAGTATTTT.

This clonotype was counted at least ten times. The chain recombines TRBV5-1 with TRBJ1-1, with D perhaps TRBD1 (5 bases). The length of the CDR3 is 16 residues. The germline V gene has CDR1 SGHRS and CDR2 YFSETQ. Trimming took 1 base from V and 0 from J, leaving 13 bases between them. This CDR3 reads CASSLSAGRVNTEAFF. The CDR3 DNA follows: TGCGCCAGCAGCTTGAGCGCAGGGCGGGTGAACACTGAAGCTTTCTTT.

This clonotype was counted ten times or more. The chain links TRBV6-1 to TRBJ2-7, with 7 bases fitting TRBD1. The CDR3 spans 14 residues. CDR1 is MNHNS, CDR2 SASEGT, per germline. Trimming removed 4 bases from V and 0 bases from J; junction bases left unmatched: 3. Here the CDR3 reads CASSVRDSSYEQYF. The CDR3 DNA reads as TGTGCCAGCAGTGTTCGGGACAGCTCCTACGAGCAGTACTTC.

The chain employs TRBV12-3 or TRBV12-4 and TRBJ2-7; the match to TRBD1 covers 7 bases. This CDR3 contains 14 residues. V dropped 5 bases and J dropped 0; count of bases not matched to a gene: 4. In nucleotides, the CDR3 is TGTGCCAGCAGTGACGGGGACAGCTCCTACGAGCAGTACTTC. Protein sequence: CASSDGDSSYEQYF.

The chain employs TRBV5-5 and TRBJ2-1; D is unclear. CDR1 is SGHKS, CDR2 YYEKEE, per germline (reference sequence). V lost 3 bases to trimming and J lost 0 bases, with 10 bases between them. This CDR3 comprises 15 residues. The CDR3 DNA follows: TGTGCCAGCAGCTGGACGGTGAGCTCCTACAATGAGCAGTTCTTC. Its protein is CASSWTVSSYNEQFF.

The chain is built from TRBV15 and TRBJ2-5; the match to TRBD2 covers 11 bases. CDR1 is LNHNV, CDR2 YYDKDF, per germline (reference sequence). After removal of 5 bases from V and 1 base from J, the junction contained 9 bases not matched to a gene. The CDR3 length is 17 residues. In DNA, the CDR3 is TGTGCCACCAGCCTTAGCGCGGGACTAGCGGTCCAAGAGACCCAGTACTTC. Translation: CATSLSAGLAVQETQYF.

This clonotype was seen repeatedly, ten times or more. The chain joins TRBV7-2 to TRBJ2-2, with TRBD2 matching over 9 bases. Looked up from germline, CDR1 is SGHTA and CDR2 is FQGNSA. The CDR3 extends over 16 amino acids. The junction had 8 bases not matched to a gene; V was cut back by 1 base and J by 8 bases. The CDR3 sequence: CASSLDPIAGVGELFF. The CDR3 region has the DNA TGTGCCAGCAGCTTAGATCCCATAGCGGGAGTTGGGGAGCTGTTTTTT. The full variable domain, its missing parts supplied by reference TRBV7-2 and TRBJ2-2, is GAGVSQSPSNKVTEKGKDVELRCDPISGHTALYWYRQSLGQGLEFLIYFQGNSAPDKSGLPSDRFSAERTGGSVSTLTIQRTQQEDSAVYLCASSLDPIAGVGELFFGEGSRLTVL.

CDR3 DNA sequence: TGCGCCAGCAGCTTGAATCGGTTCGGCAGGGGGGAATCCTACAATGAGCAGTTCTTC. Amino acids: CASSLNRFGRGESYNEQFF. The V gene is TRBV5-1, the J gene TRBJ2-1; perhaps TRBD1 as D (7 bases). The CDR3 totals 19 residues. Trimming stripped 1 base from V and 1 base from J, with 21 bases between. Germline V lookup: CDR1 SGHRS, CDR2 YFSETQ.

The chain links TRBV12-3 or TRBV12-4 to TRBJ2-1; D gene unclear. CDR3 length equals 17 residues. V shed 5 bases and J shed 6 bases, with 23 bases lying between them. The CDR3 reads CASSPTLTWNPFNEQFF. CDR3 coding DNA: TGTGCCAGCAGTCCTACCTTGACATGGAATCCCTTCAATGAGCAGTTCTTC.

The V call is TRBV4-1, the J call TRBJ2-3, with 8 positions matching TRBD1. The CDR3 is made up of 17 amino acids. After removal of 4 bases from V and 0 bases from J, the junction contained 9 bases not matched to a gene. Germline V CDR1 and CDR2: MGHRA, YSYEKL. The CDR3 sequence: CASSPVRRTGSTDTQYF. In DNA, the CDR3 is TGCGCCAGCAGCCCAGTCCGCAGGACAGGGAGCACAGATACGCAGTATTTT.

The count of this clonotype is one. The rearrangement uses TRBV7-2 and TRBJ2-7; tentatively, D is TRBD2 (6 bases). Germline values: CDR1 SGHTA, CDR2 FQGNSA. The CDR3 spans 15 residues. The V end was cut by 1 base, the J end by 5 bases, with 15 bases between. The CDR3 loop is CASSLDLSWGDEQYF. The CDR3, as DNA: TGTGCCAGCAGCTTAGATCTGTCTTGGGGGGACGAGCAGTACTTC.

This clonotype was found a few times. The CDR3 DNA reads TGTGCCAGCAGTTACTCTGGGACAGGGGGGGGCTATGGCTACACCTTC. This encodes CASSYSGTGGGYGYTF. V gene TRBV6-5 combines with J gene TRBJ1-2, with 11 bases matching TRBD1. In germline, CDR1 is MNHEY, CDR2 SVGAGI. J was trimmed by 4 bases and V by 0 bases; bases with no gene match: 4. The length of the CDR3 is 16 residues.

In this sample, this clonotype turned up once. The rearrangement uses TRBV7-2 and TRBJ2-7; 8 nucleotides match TRBD2. V shed 5 bases, J shed 4 bases, and the junction held 10 bases outside the gene matches. The CDR3 contains 15 residues. Germline V gene sequence: CDR1 SGHTA, CDR2 FQGNSA. The CDR3: CASSPRGGGPYEQYF. The CDR3 nucleotides are TGTGCCAGCAGCCCCCGGGGGGGGGGCCCGTACGAGCAGTACTTC.

The chain joins TRBV30 to TRBJ2-2, with D unclear. Deletions cut 2 bases from V and 4 bases from J, with 11 bases between. Germline values: CDR1 GTSNPN, CDR2 SVGIG (reference sequence). The CDR3 spans 14 residues. CDR3 nucleotides: TGTGCCTGGAGTAGGAGCAGACCCACCGGGGAGCTGTTTTTT. Translation gives CAWSRSRPTGELFF.

This clonotype was recorded at least ten times. V usage is TRBV5-1 and J usage is TRBJ2-7; D is unresolved. The CDR3 has 12 residues. Trimming left V 4 bases short and J 12 bases short, with 17 bases between. Germline lookup yields CDR1 SGHRS and CDR2 YFSETQ. CDR3 amino acids: CASSGELREMYF. The CDR3, as DNA: TGCGCCAGCAGCGGGGAACTGCGAGAGATGTACTTC.

The V call is TRBV20-1, the J call TRBJ2-5; 7 bases line up with TRBD1. This CDR3 is 13 amino acids long. CDR1 and CDR2 from the germline V gene are DFQATT and SNEGSKA (reference sequence). V shed 5 bases, J shed 3 bases, and the junction held 6 bases outside the gene matches. For the CDR3, the DNA is TGCAGTGCTCCGAAGACAGGGAAAGAGACCCAGTACTTC. This translates into CSAPKTGKETQYF.

The chain combines TRBV29-1 with TRBJ1-4, with TRBD1 matching 7 bases. J was trimmed by 3 bases and V by 4 bases; bases with no gene match: 2. The CDR3 length is 13 residues. Germline V gene data show CDR1 as SQVTM and CDR2 as ANQGSEA. This CDR3 reads CSVAGQANEKLFF. The DNA of the CDR3 is TGCAGCGTTGCCGGACAGGCTAATGAAAAACTGTTTTTT.

The chain employs TRBV7-2 and TRBJ2-1; D may match TRBD1 or TRBD2 (6 bases each). Trimming stripped 3 bases from V and 9 bases from J, with 12 bases between. The germline V gene encodes CDR1 SGHTA and CDR2 FQGNSA. The CDR3 extends over 13 amino acids. This chain's CDR3 is CASSFTGASEQFF. CDR3 bases: TGTGCCAGCAGCTTTACGGGGGCCAGTGAGCAGTTCTTC.

Here the CDR3 reads CSARAPAGGIDTQYF. In DNA form, the CDR3 reads TGCAGTGCTAGGGCTCCAGCGGGAGGCATAGATACGCAGTATTTT. V usage is TRBV20-1 and J usage is TRBJ2-3, with TRBD2 identical over 9 bases. CDR3 length equals 15 residues. Germline CDR1 reads DFQATT; CDR2 reads SNEGSKA (reference sequence). V trimming: 3 bases; J trimming: 5 bases; junction bases outside the gene matches: 9.

The V and J genes are TRBV6-2 or TRBV6-3 and TRBJ2-7; D may be TRBD1 (6 bases). Looked up from germline, CDR1 is MNHEY and CDR2 is SVGEGT. With 8 bases removed from V and 4 bases from J, the gap between germline ends came to 18 bases. The CDR3 is made up of 14 amino acids. The chain's CDR3 is CASEPGDTIYEQYF. CDR3 nucleotide sequence: TGTGCCAGCGAACCCGGGGACACCATATACGAGCAGTACTTC.

This clonotype was observed at least ten times. This chain uses TRBV30 with TRBJ2-1; 12 bases fit TRBD2. Trimming at V came to 0 bases and at J to 8 bases, leaving 14 bases not matched to a gene. Germline-derived CDR1 and CDR2 are GTSNPN and SVGIG (reference sequence). CDR3 length: 18 residues. The CDR3 nucleotides are TGTGCCTGGAGTGTACCATTGGGTTTGACTAGCGGGAGCGATGAGCAGTTCTTC. Its translation is CAWSVPLGLTSGSDEQFF.

This chain links TRBV11-2 with TRBJ1-1; D may be TRBD1 (5 bases). Germline CDR1 is SGHAT and CDR2 is FQNNGV. The germline V and J ends were trimmed by 2 bases and 2 bases, with 9 bases remaining between them. The CDR3 runs to 14 residues. CDR3 loop: CASSLKGPNTEAFF. CDR3 DNA sequence: TGTGCCAGCAGCTTAAAGGGACCCAACACTGAAGCTTTCTTT.

This clonotype showed up just a few times. The chain couples TRBV10-3 to TRBJ2-3, with a weak D call TRBD2 (5 bases). The ends were cut back, 2 bases at V and 2 bases at J, with 11 bases in the middle. CDR1 and CDR2 (germline): ENHRY, SYGVKD. CDR3 length equals 15 residues. The chain's CDR3 is CAISEGWGVTDTQYF. CDR3 coding DNA: TGTGCCATCAGTGAGGGGTGGGGAGTCACAGATACGCAGTATTTT.